The 12 T cell receptor beta chains below were found in one sample sequenced in a study of T cells in tuberculosis. The protocol was immunoSEQ multiplex PCR, while the TCRdb copy is restricted to in-frame clones and leaves out a portion. Of under 35,000 clones in the sample, roughly 94% were seen once. Time point reported: new active TB diagnosis, blood taken before or within 7 days of starting treatment. Source: PBMCs, taken at tuberculosis diagnosis. Receptors originate from an adult with tuberculosis. Some clones in this sample may be carry-over from other donors' samples.

The rearrangement uses TRBV4-2 and TRBJ2-3; D gene ambiguous. The germline V gene has CDR1 LGHNA and CDR2 YNFKEQ. V lost 0 bases, J lost 2 bases, and 12 bases lay in between. CDR3 length: 16 amino acids. The CDR3 region has the DNA TGTGCCAGCAGCCAAGATCGGTGGGCAGCCACAGATACGCAGTATTTT. This gives the protein CASSQDRWAATDTQYF.

This clone appeared once. The chain combines TRBV27 with TRBJ2-7; TRBD1 aligns across 7 bases. CDR3 size: 13 residues. Trimming took 6 bases from V and 5 from J; bases not matched to a gene: 7. Germline CDR1 reads MNHEY; CDR2 reads SMNVEV (reference sequence). This chain's CDR3 is CASRRQGRDEQYF. CDR3 nucleotide sequence: TGTGCCAGCAGAAGACAGGGTCGGGACGAGCAGTACTTC.

The rearrangement links TRBV7-9 to TRBJ1-2; 9 bases align to TRBD1. The V segment lost 2 bases and the J segment 8 bases; nucleotides outside the gene matches: 9. The CDR3 runs 15 residues. Germline V gives CDR1 SEHNR, CDR2 FQNEAQ (reference sequence). The CDR3 protein is CASSLSRTGGGGYTF. CDR3 nucleotide sequence: TGTGCCAGCAGCTTAAGTCGTACAGGGGGCGGAGGCTACACCTTC.

This clone showed up just once. The J gene is TRBJ1-1, the V gene TRBV15; 7 nucleotides match TRBD1. CDR1 and CDR2 from the germline V gene are LNHNV and YYDKDF (reference sequence). The CDR3 loop spans 15 amino acids. V shed 1 base and J 4 bases; nucleotides not matched to a gene: 6. Written as DNA, the CDR3 is TGTGCCACCAGCAGAGTACGACAGGGCCCCACTGAAGCTTTCTTT. It is translated as CATSRVRQGPTEAFF.

The rearrangement uses TRBV4-1 and TRBJ2-3, with TRBD2 identical over 7 bases. Germline values: CDR1 MGHRA, CDR2 YSYEKL. The CDR3 is 16 residues long. With V trimmed by 0 bases and J by 2 bases, 5 bases remained unmatched. CDR3 amino acids: CASSQETSAYTDTQYF. CDR3 bases: TGCGCCAGCAGCCAAGAAACTAGCGCATACACAGATACGCAGTATTTT.

This chain uses TRBV18 with TRBJ2-7; 11 nucleotides agree with TRBD1. The germline gives CDR1 KGHSH, CDR2 LQKENI. CDR3 size: 15 residues. After removal of 3 bases from V and 8 bases from J, the junction contained 9 bases not matched to a gene. In DNA form, the CDR3 reads TGTGCCAGCTCACCGGGACAGGGGGGACTTCGGAAGCAGTACTTC. It specifies CASSPGQGGLRKQYF.

This chain joins TRBV5-1 and TRBJ2-1, with D possibly matching TRBD1 (7 bases). With 0 bases removed from V and 4 bases from J, the gap between germline ends came to 14 bases. Germline V lookup: CDR1 SGHRS, CDR2 YFSETQ. CDR3 size: 16 residues. The CDR3 loop reads CASSLVQGGQYNEQFF. CDR3 bases: TGCGCCAGCAGCTTGGTGCAGGGGGGTCAATACAATGAGCAGTTCTTC. Looking up the rest from reference TRBV5-1 and TRBJ2-1 gives the full variable domain: KAGVTQTPRYLIKTRGQQVTLSCSPISGHRSVSWYQQTPGQGLQFLFEYFSETQRNKGNFPGRFSGRQFSNSRSEMNVSTLELGDSALYLCASSLVQGGQYNEQFFGPGTRLTVL.

The chain has TRBV19 and TRBJ2-4, with 9 bases aligning to TRBD1. Looked up from germline, CDR1 is LNHDA and CDR2 is SQIVND (reference sequence). The V segment lost 7 bases and the J segment 6 bases; nucleotides outside the gene matches: 7. The CDR3 contains 14 residues. CDR3 bases: TGTGCCAGTATGGTGGGGACAGGGCCAAACATTCAGTACTTC. Protein sequence: CASMVGTGPNIQYF.

V is TRBV6-1 and J is TRBJ2-1; D call uncertain. Per the germline V gene, CDR1 is MNHNS and CDR2 is SASEGT. V lost 1 base and J lost 12, with 10 bases in between. This CDR3 region has 12 residues. The CDR3 reads CASSEVRVGQFF. The CDR3, as DNA: TGTGCCAGCAGTGAAGTACGGGTGGGGCAGTTCTTC.

The chain combines TRBV5-4 with TRBJ2-3; possibly TRBD1 for D (5 bases). This CDR3 region has 14 residues. Germline V gene sequence: CDR1 SGHNT, CDR2 YYREEE (reference sequence). Trimming took 1 base from V and 5 from J, leaving 11 bases between them. CDR3 region: CASSLSGYGDTQYF. CDR3 nucleotide sequence: TGTGCCAGCAGCTTGTCAGGGTACGGAGATACGCAGTATTTT. Using reference TRBV5-4 and TRBJ2-3 for the parts outside the CDR3, the full variable domain is ETGVTQSPTHLIKTRGQQVTLRCSSQSGHNTVSWYQQALGQGPQFIFQYYREEENGRGNFPPRFSGLQFPNYSSELNVNALELDDSALYLCASSLSGYGDTQYFGPGTRLTVL.

This chain connects TRBV18 to TRBJ2-2; no definite D call. V dropped 0 bases and J dropped 6 bases, with 14 bases sitting between them. Germline V gives CDR1 KGHSH, CDR2 LQKENI. This CDR3 has 16 residues. Here the CDR3 DNA reads TGTGCCAGCTCACCACCGCAGGATTATCTCCCCGGGGAGCTGTTTTTT. It translates to CASSPPQDYLPGELFF.

In DNA form, the CDR3 reads TGCGCCAGCAGTAGCGAGGCGATCGCACAAAGTCGGGCCAACGTCCTGACTTTC. It codes for CASSSEAIAQSRANVLTF. The chain combines TRBV10-1 with TRBJ2-6, with no clear D. Deletions cut 5 bases from V and 5 bases from J, with 22 bases between. The CDR3 runs to 18 residues. Per germline, CDR1 WNHNN and CDR2 SYGVQD (reference sequence).